This T cell receptor (beta chain) was observed in a study of blood T cells in healthy people across ages. This CDR3 region has 12 residues. V was trimmed by 8 bases and J by 6 bases, leaving 14 bases between them. Germline V gene lookup returns CDR1 MDHEN and CDR2 SYDVKM. A second roughly 7 to 11 cycle PCR used barcoded and J-beta primers. TCRdb re-derived calls from the 5' RACE reads in MiXCR, one entry per CDR3 protein. Here the sample spans roughly 560,000 distinct CDR3 sequences, less than 25% being singletons. The same data also contributed to another study, on T cells of mothers and their children. That report notes: Regardless of relatedness, pairs show thymic selection shaping TCR recombination output in a similar manner.

The chain joins TRBV28 to TRBJ2-7; tentatively, D is TRBD1 (7 bases). What was sequenced was blood. This TCR derives from a boy younger than 18 in good health. CDR3 nucleotide sequence: TGTGCCAGCGGGGGGACAGTAGCCGAGCAGTACTTC. This sequence encodes CASGGTVAEQYF.